This T cell receptor beta chain emerged from a study of T-cell memory formation after mild COVID-19. The V and J ends lost 3 bases and 7 bases respectively, with 14 bases between them. Looked up from germline, CDR1 is DFQATT and CDR2 is SNEGSKA (reference sequence). The CDR3 is 13 residues long. This clonotype was seen many times. A single record per CDR3 protein comes from TCRdb applying MiXCR to the 5' RACE reads. The sample has more than 350,000 distinct CDR3 sequences; about 16% are singletons. This sequence was found in a man in his late teens or twenties who had mild COVID-19 (a few samples of this study predate the infection). Cell type and time point are not known. V and J are TRBV20-1 and TRBJ2-3, with D possibly being TRBD1 (6 bases). Sequenced material: PBMCs or a T cell subset sorted from them (not recorded which). CDR3 protein: CSARSLGQNTQYF. The CDR3 bases are TGCAGTGCTAGGTCACTGGGACAAAATACGCAGTATTTT.